This T cell receptor (beta chain) was recorded in a study of molecular identifiers for immune sequencing clone quantification. Study as a whole: In replicates, RNA taken from roughly 18,000 or 92,000 naive CD8 cells was divided five ways, and four portions underwent sequencing.

Bulk TCR libraries were made with methods that had been previously described and with listed TCR primers. TCRdb re-analysed the PCR reads in MiXCR, keeping a single row per CDR3 protein. In the table there are about 500,000 distinct CDR3 sequences, about a fifth of which are singletons. The V end was cut by 1 base, the J end by 3 bases, with 12 bases between. Germline values: CDR1 LNHDA, CDR2 SQIVND (reference sequence). The CDR3 consists of 15 residues. The sample holds a few counts of this clonotype. Antigen: not known. The authors sorted naive CD8 T cells as CD8+CD4-CCR7+CD45RA+. Notes on the study in general: Clone sizes that are highly expanded could be underestimated when identical TCR molecules share a barcode.

Sequenced input: naive CD8+ T cells from blood, with Jurkat cell RNA spiked in. Subset denoted: FACS-sorted CD8+CD4-CCR7+CD45RA+ naive T cells. The gene calls are TRBV19 and TRBJ1-2; D unclear. This TCR was recovered from a human donor in good health. Some libraries in this study had Jurkat cell RNA spiked in. In nucleotides, the CDR3 is TGTGCCAGTAGTATAGTTACGGCGAAACACTATGGCTACACCTTC. Translating it yields CASSIVTAKHYGYTF.